The entry that follows covers one T cell receptor delta chain sequence. No antigen is known for it. The protein recorded in TCRdb matches a much larger clone and deviates from this DNA's translation at residue 8, suggesting a read error; the protein here is obtained by translating the DNA. The record originates from a study of γδ T cells in repeated Plasmodium falciparum infection. Study information: Malian children with intense seasonal malaria exposure were compared with matched Australian children. Samples were taken at baseline, before some infections, and 21 days after each. Some Malian samples span acute malaria episodes; others come from no-transmission periods. Findings of the study overall: The Malian cohort came from a small rural village of predominantly one ethnic group.

Flow sorting of PBMC yielded separate Vgamma9/Vdelta2+ and Vdelta2-negative gammadelta T cell populations for bulk repertoire analysis. The CDR3 is 25 amino acids. Unmatched junction bases numbered 33, after V lost 5 bases and J lost 3 bases. Germline assignment: CDR1 TSWWSYY and CDR2 QGS. TCRdb processed the multiplex PCR reads again with the CATT caller. In the table there are roughly 50,000 delta-chain clones, 1.5% to 2% of which are singletons. The sample was gamma-delta T cells from blood. The receptor was isolated from a pool of human donors (malaria-infected and uninfected, not separated). This chain uses TRDV1 with TRDJ1; TRDD3 aligns across 13 bases. No J gene is reported in TCRdb; it was inferred here by comparing the DNA with germline. The CDR3 DNA reads as TGTGCTCTTGGGTACCCCTACCCTTCCTTCCTACTGGGGGATACGGGGAGTAGCGAGGCCGATAAACTCATCTTT. Translation: CALGYPYPSFLLGDTGSSEADKLIF.